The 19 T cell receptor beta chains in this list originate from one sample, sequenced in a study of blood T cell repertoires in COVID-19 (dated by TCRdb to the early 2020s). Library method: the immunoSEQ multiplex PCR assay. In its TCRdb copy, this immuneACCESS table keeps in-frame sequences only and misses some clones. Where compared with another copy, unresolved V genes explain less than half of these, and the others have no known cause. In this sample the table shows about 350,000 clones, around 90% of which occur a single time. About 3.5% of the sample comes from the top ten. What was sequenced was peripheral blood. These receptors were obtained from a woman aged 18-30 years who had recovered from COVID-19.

The CDR3 DNA sequence: TGTGCCAGCAGTTACTCTCTGGCGGTTGGGGGAAACACCATATATTTT. This translates into CASSYSLAVGGNTIYF. The chain couples TRBV6-5 to TRBJ1-3; D gene uncertain. V lost 0 bases and J lost 4, with 13 bases in between. Germline assignment: CDR1 MNHEY and CDR2 SVGAGI. This CDR3 has 16 residues.

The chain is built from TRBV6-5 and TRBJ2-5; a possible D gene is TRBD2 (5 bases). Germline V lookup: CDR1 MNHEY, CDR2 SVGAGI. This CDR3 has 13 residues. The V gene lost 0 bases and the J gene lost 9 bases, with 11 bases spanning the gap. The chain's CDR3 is CASSYSRDWAQYF. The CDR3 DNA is TGTGCCAGCAGTTACTCCCGGGATTGGGCCCAGTACTTC.

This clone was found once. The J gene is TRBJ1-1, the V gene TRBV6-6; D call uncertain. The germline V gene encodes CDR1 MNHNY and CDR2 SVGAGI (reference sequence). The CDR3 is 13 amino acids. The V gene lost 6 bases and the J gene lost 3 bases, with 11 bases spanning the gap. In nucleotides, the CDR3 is TGTGCCAGCAGGCAGGTAGCGGACACTGAAGCTTTCTTT. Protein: CASRQVADTEAFF.

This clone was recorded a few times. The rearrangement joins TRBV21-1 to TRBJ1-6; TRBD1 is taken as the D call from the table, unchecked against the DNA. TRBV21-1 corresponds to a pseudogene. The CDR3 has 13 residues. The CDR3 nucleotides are TGTGCCAGCAGCCTCAGGATCGACTCACCCCTCCACTTT. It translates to CASSLRIDSPLHF.

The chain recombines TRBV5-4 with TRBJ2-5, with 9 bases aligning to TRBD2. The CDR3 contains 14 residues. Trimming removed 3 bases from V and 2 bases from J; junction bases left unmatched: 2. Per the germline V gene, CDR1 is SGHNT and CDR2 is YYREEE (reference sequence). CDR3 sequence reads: CASSSGLAQETQYF. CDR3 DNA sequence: TGTGCCAGCAGCTCCGGACTAGCGCAAGAGACCCAGTACTTC.

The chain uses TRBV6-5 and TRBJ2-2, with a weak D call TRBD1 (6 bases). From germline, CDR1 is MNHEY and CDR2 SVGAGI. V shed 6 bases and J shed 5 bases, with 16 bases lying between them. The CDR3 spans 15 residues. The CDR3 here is CASSRPGHETGELFF. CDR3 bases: TGTGCCAGCAGCCGACCGGGACACGAAACCGGGGAGCTGTTTTTT.

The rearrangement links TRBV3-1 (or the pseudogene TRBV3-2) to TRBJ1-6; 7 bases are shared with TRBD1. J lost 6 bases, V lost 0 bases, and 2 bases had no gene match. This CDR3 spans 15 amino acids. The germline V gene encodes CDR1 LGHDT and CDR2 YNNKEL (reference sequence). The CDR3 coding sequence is TGTGCCAGCAGCCAAGATCCAGGGGGTAATTCACCCCTCCACTTT. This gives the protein CASSQDPGGNSPLHF.

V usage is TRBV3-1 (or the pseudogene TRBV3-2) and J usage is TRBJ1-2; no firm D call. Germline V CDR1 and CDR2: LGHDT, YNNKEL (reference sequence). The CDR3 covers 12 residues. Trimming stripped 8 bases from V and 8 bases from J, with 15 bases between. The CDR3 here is CASGLAPGGYTF. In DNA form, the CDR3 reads TGTGCCAGCGGGTTAGCCCCGGGAGGCTACACCTTC.

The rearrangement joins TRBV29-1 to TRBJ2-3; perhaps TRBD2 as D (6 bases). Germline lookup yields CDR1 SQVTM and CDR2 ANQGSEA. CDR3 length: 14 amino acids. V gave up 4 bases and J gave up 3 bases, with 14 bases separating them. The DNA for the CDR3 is TGCAGCGTTGTCATCGGGAGTATAACAGATACGCAGTATTTT. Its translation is CSVVIGSITDTQYF.

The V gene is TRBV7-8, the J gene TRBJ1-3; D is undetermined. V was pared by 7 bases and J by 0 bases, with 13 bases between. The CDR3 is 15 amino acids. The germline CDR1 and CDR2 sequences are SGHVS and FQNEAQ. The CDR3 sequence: CASTGAEGSGNTIYF. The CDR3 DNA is TGTGCCAGCACGGGCGCCGAGGGCTCTGGAAACACCATATATTTT.

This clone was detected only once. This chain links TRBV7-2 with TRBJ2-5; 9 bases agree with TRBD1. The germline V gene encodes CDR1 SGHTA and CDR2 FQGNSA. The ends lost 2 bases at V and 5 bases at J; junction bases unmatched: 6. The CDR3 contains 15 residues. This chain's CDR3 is CASSLRDRVWETQYF. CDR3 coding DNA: TGTGCCAGCAGCTTAAGGGACAGGGTATGGGAGACCCAGTACTTC.

Written as DNA, the CDR3 is TGTGCCAGCAGCCAACCTTTCCCCCCTCGGACTAGCAACACAGATACGCAGTATTTT. It encodes CASSQPFPPRTSNTDTQYF. V and J are TRBV3-1 (or the pseudogene TRBV3-2) and TRBJ2-3, with 8 bases lining up with TRBD2. The CDR3 contains 19 residues. Germline trimming cut 2 bases from V and 2 bases from J; bases unmatched to any gene: 15. In germline, CDR1 is LGHDT, CDR2 YNNKEL (reference sequence).

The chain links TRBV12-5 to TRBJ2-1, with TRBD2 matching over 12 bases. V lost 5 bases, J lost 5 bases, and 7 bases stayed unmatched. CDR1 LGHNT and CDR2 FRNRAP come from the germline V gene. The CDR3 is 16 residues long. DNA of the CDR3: TGTGCTAGTGGTCTCCTAGGACTAGCGGGACACAATGAGCAGTTCTTC. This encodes CASGLLGLAGHNEQFF.

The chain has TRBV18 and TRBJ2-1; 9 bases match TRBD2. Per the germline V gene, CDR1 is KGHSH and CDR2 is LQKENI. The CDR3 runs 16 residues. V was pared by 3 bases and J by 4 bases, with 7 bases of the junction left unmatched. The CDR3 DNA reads TGTGCCAGCTCACCTACTAGGACTAGCGAGTACAATGAGCAGTTCTTC. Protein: CASSPTRTSEYNEQFF.

The CDR3 sequence: CSVETGWTDTQYF. CDR3 DNA: TGCAGCGTTGAAACAGGGTGGACAGATACGCAGTATTTT. The chain links TRBV29-1 to TRBJ2-3, with D possibly TRBD1 on 6 matching bases. Germline V gene sequence: CDR1 SQVTM, CDR2 ANQGSEA. The CDR3 has 13 amino acids. With 2 bases removed from V and 3 bases from J, the gap between germline ends came to 9 bases.

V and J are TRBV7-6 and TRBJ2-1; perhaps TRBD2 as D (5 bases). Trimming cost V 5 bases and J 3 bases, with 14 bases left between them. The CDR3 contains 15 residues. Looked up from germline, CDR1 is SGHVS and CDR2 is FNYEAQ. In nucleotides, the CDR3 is TGTGCCAGCAGCGACCGGAGGCGACTCTACAATGAGCAGTTCTTC. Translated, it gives CASSDRRRLYNEQFF.

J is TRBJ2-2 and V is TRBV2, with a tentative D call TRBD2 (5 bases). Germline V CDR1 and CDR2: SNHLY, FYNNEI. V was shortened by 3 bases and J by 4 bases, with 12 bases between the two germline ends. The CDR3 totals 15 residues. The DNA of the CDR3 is TGTGCCAGCAGTGATACTCTAGCCGGCACCGGGGAGCTGTTTTTT. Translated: CASSDTLAGTGELFF.

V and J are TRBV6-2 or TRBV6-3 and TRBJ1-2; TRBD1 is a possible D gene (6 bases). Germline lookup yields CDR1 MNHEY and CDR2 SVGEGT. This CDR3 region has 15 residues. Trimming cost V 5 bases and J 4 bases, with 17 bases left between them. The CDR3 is CASSRDPGGAYGYTF. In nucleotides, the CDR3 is TGTGCCAGCAGTCGAGATCCGGGGGGCGCCTATGGCTACACCTTC.

The CDR3 DNA follows: TGTGCCAGCAGCCCCGGCGGGGATGAGCAGTTCTTC. Protein product: CASSPGGDEQFF. The chain employs TRBV11-3 and TRBJ2-1; maybe TRBD2 (6 bases). Trimming took 5 bases from V and 8 from J, leaving 10 bases between them. Germline loops: CDR1 SGHNT, CDR2 YENEEA. The CDR3 runs to 12 residues.